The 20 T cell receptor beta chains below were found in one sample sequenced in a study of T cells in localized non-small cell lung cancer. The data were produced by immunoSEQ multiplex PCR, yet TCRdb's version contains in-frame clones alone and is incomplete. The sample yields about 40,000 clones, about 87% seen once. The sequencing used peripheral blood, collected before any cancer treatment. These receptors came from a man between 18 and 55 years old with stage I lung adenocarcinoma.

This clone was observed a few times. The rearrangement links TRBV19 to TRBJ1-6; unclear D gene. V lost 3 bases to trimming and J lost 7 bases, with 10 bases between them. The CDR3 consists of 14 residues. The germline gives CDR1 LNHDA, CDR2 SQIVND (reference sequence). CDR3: CASSIMWANSPLHF. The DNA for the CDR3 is TGTGCCAGTAGTATCATGTGGGCCAATTCACCCCTCCACTTT.

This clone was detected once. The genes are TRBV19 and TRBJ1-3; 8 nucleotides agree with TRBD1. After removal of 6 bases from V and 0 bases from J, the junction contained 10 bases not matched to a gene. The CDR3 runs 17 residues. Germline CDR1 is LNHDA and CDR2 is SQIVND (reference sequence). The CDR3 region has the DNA TGTGCCAGTAGCAGGAAGGGACAGGAACCCTCTGGAAACACCATATATTTT. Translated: CASSRKGQEPSGNTIYF.

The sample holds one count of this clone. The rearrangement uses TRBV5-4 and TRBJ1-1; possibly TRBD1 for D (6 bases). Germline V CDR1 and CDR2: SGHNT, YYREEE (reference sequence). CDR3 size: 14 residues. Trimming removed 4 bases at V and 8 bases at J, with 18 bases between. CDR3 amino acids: CASSLQGGRPEAFF. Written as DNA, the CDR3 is TGTGCCAGCAGCCTACAAGGGGGACGGCCCGAAGCTTTCTTT.

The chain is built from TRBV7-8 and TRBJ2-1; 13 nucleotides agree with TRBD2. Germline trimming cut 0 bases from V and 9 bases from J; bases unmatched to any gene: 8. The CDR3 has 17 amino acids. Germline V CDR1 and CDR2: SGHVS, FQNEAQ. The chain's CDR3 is CASSLARTSGGLSEQFF. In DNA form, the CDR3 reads TGTGCCAGCAGCTTAGCGAGGACTAGCGGGGGTTTAAGTGAGCAGTTCTTC.

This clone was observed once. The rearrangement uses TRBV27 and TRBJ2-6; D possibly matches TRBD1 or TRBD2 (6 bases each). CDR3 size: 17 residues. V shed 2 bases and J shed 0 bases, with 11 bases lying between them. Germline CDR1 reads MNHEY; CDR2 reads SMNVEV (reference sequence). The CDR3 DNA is TGTGCCAGCAGTTTAGGGGGGCCCAACTCTGGGGCCAACGTCCTGACTTTC. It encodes CASSLGGPNSGANVLTF.

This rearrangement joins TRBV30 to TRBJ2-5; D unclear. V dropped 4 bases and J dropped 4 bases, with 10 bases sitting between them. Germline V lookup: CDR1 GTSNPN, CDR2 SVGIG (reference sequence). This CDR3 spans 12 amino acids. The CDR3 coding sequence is TGTGCCTGGAAAGGAGTCGGAGAGACCCAGTACTTC. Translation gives CAWKGVGETQYF. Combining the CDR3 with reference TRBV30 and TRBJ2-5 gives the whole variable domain SQTIHQWPATLVQPVGSPLSLECTVEGTSNPNLYWYRQAAGRGLQLLFYSVGIGQISSEVPQNLSASRPQDRQFILSSKKLLLSDSGFYLCAWKGVGETQYFGPGTRLLVL.

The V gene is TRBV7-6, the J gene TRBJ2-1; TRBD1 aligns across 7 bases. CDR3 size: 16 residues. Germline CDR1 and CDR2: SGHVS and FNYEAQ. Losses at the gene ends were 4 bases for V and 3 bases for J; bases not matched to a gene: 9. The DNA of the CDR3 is TGTGCCAGCAGCTCACCGGGACAGCTACGCTACAATGAGCAGTTCTTC. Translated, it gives CASSSPGQLRYNEQFF. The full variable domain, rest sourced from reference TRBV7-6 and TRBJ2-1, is GAGVSQSPRYKVTKRGQDVALRCDPISGHVSLYWYRQALGQGPEFLTYFNYEAQQDKSGLPNDRFSAERPEGSISTLTIQRTEQRDSAMYRCASSSPGQLRYNEQFFGPGTRLTVL.

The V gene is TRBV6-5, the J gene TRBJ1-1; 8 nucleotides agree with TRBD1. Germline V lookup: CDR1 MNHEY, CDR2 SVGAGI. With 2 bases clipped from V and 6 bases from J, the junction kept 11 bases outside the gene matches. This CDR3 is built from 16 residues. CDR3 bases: TGTGCCAGCAGTTACGGCTCCGGGACAGGAATCCCTGAAGCTTTCTTT. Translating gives CASSYGSGTGIPEAFF.

The CDR3 nucleotides read TGTGCCAGCAGCCTAACTCAGGGGGAGACCCAGTACTTC. Translation gives CASSLTQGETQYF. The gene calls are TRBV5-4 and TRBJ2-5; tentatively, D is TRBD1 (6 bases). The CDR3 totals 13 residues. Germline V lookup: CDR1 SGHNT, CDR2 YYREEE (reference sequence). Trimming removed 4 bases from V and 5 bases from J, with 12 bases in between.

CDR3 DNA sequence: TGTGCCAGCAGAGCAGCATCCTACGAGCAGTACTTC. Translated, it gives CASRAASYEQYF. The chain carries TRBV7-2 and TRBJ2-5; D uncertain. The better agreement between TRBJ2-7 and the DNA end casts doubt on the J call. Germline V lookup: CDR1 SGHTA, CDR2 FQGNSA. The CDR3 length is 12 residues.

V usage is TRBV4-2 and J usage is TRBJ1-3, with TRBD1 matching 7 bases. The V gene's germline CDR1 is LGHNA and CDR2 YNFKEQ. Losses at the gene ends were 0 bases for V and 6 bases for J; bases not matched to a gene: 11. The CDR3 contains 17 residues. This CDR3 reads CASSQDLSGGRINTIYF. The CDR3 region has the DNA TGTGCCAGCAGCCAAGATTTGTCAGGGGGACGTATAAACACCATATATTTT.

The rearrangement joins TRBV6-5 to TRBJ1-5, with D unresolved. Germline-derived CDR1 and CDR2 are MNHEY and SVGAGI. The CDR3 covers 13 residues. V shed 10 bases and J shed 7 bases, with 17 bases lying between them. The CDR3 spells CAIRAREEQPQHF. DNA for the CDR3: TGTGCCATCAGAGCACGGGAGGAGCAGCCCCAGCATTTT.

For the CDR3, the DNA is TGCGCCAGCAGCCAAGATATGACAGGGGGGAGAGCTGAAGCTTTCTTT. This codes for CASSQDMTGGRAEAFF. The rearrangement links TRBV4-3 to TRBJ1-1; TRBD1 agrees at 9 bases. Trimming cost V 0 bases and J 6 bases; bases outside gene matches: 8. This CDR3 is 16 amino acids long. CDR1 is LGHNA, CDR2 YSLEER, per germline.

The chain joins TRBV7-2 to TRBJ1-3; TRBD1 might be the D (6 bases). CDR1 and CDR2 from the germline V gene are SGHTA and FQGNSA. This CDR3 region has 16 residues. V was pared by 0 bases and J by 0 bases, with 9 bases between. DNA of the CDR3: TGTGCCAGCAGCTTAGCGGGGGCGAGCTCTGGAAACACCATATATTTT. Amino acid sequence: CASSLAGASSGNTIYF.

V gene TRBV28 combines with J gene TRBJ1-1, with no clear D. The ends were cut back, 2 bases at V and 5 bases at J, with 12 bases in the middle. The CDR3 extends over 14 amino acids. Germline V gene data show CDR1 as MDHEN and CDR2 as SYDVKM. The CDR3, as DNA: TGTGCCAGCAGTTTAGTCCCTGGTAGGACTGAAGCTTTCTTT. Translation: CASSLVPGRTEAFF.

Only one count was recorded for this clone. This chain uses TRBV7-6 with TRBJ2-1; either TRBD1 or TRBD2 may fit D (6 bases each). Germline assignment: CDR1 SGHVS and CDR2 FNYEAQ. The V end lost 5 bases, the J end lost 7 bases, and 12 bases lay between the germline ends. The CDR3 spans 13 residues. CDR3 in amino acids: CASSHGGGNEQFF. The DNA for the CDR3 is TGTGCCAGCAGCCACGGGGGCGGGAATGAGCAGTTCTTC.

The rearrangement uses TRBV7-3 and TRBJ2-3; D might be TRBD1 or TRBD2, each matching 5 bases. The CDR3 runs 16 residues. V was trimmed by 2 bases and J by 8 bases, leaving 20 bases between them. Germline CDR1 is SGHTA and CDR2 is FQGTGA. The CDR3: CASSLYAGTSRSTQYF. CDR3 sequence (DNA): TGTGCCAGCAGCTTATATGCCGGGACCAGCCGAAGTACGCAGTATTTT.

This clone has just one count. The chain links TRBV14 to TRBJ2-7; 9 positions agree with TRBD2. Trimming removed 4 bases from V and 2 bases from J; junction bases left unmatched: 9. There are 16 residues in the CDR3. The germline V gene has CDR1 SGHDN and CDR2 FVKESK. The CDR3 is CASSPLAGGSPYEQYF. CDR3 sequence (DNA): TGTGCCAGCAGCCCACTGGCGGGGGGGTCCCCCTACGAGCAGTACTTC. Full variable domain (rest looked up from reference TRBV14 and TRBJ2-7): EAGVTQFPSHSVIEKGQTVTLRCDPISGHDNLYWYRRVMGKEIKFLLHFVKESKQDESGMPNNRFLAERTGGTYSTLKVQPAELEDSGVYFCASSPLAGGSPYEQYFGPGTRLTVT.

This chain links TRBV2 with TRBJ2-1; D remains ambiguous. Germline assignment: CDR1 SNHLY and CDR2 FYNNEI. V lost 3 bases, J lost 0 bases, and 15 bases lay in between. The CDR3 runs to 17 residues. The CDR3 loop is CASSDSIRDRSYNEQFF. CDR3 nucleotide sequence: TGTGCCAGCAGTGATAGCATTCGTGACCGCTCCTACAATGAGCAGTTCTTC.

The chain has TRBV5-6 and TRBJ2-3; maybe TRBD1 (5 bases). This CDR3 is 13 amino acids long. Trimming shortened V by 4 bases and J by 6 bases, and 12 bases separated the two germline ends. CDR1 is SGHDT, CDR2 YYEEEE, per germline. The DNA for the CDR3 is TGTGCCAGCAGCATTCAGGGCCCCGATACGCAGTATTTT. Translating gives CASSIQGPDTQYF.